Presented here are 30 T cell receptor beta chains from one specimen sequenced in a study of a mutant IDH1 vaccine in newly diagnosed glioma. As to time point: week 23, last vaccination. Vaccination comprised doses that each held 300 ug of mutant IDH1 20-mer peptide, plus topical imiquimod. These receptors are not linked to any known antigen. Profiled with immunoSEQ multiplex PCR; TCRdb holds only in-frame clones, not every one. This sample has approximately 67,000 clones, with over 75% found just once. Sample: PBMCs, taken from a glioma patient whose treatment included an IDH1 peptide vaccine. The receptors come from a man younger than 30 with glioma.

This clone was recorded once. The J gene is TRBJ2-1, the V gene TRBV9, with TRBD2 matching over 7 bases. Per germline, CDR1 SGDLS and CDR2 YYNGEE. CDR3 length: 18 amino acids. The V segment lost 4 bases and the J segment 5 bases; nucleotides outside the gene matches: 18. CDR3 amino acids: CASSPNRGDRYKNNEQFF. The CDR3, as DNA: TGTGCCAGCAGCCCTAATCGGGGGGATCGATATAAAAACAATGAGCAGTTCTTC.

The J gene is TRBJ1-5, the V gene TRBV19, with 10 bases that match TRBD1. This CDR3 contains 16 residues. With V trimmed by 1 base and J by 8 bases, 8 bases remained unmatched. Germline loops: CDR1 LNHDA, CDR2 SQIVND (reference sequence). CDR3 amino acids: CASSIGTGGGKEPQHF. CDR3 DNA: TGTGCCAGTAGTATAGGGACAGGGGGAGGGAAGGAGCCCCAGCATTTT.

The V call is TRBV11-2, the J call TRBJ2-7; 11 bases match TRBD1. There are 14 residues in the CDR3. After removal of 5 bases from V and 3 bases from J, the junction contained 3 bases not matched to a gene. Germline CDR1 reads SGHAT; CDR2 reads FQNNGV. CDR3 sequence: CASSPDRGLYEQYF. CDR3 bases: TGTGCCAGCAGCCCGGACAGGGGGCTCTACGAGCAGTACTTC. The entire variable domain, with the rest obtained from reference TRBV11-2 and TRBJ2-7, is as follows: EAGVAQSPRYKIIEKRQSVAFWCNPISGHATLYWYQQILGQGPKLLIQFQNNGVVDDSQLPKDRFSAERLKGVDSTLKIQPAKLEDSAVYLCASSPDRGLYEQYFGPGTRLTVT.

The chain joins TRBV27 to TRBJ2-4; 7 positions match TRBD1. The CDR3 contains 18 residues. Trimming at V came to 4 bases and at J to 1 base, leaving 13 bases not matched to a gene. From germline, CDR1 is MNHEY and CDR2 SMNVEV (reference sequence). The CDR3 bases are TGTGCCAGCAGTTCCCCGTCCCTGGACAGGCGGGCCAAAAACATTCAGTACTTC. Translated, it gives CASSSPSLDRRAKNIQYF.

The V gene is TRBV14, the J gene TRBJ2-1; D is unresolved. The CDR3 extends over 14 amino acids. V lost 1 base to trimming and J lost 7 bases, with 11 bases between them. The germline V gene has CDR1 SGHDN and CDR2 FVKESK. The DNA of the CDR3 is TGTGCCAGCAGCCAAGTGATGACTGGGAATGAGCAGTTCTTC. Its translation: CASSQVMTGNEQFF.

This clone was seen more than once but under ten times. This chain's CDR3 is CATGQGPSYEQYF. The CDR3 bases are TGCGCTACCGGACAGGGGCCCTCCTACGAGCAGTACTTC. The V and J genes are TRBV5-1 and TRBJ2-7; 9 nucleotides match TRBD1. The germline V gene encodes CDR1 SGHRS and CDR2 YFSETQ. This CDR3 contains 13 residues.

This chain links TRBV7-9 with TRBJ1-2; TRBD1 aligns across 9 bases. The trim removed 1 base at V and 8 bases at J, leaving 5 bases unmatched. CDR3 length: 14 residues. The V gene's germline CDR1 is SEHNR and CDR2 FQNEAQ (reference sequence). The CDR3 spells CASSLGDRVGGYTF. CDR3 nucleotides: TGTGCCAGCAGCTTAGGGGACAGGGTCGGAGGCTACACCTTC.

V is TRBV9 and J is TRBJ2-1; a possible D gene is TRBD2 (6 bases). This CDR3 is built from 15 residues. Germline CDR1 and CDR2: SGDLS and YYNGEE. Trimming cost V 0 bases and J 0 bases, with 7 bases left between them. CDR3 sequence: CASSVAGVSYNEQFF. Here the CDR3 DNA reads TGTGCCAGCAGCGTAGCGGGGGTCTCCTACAATGAGCAGTTCTTC.

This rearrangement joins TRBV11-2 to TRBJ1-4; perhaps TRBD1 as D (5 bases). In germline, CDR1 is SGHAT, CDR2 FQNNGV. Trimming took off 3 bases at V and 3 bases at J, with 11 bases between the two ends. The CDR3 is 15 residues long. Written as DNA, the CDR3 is TGTGCCAGCAGCTTCCGGCCAGGGCCTAATGAAAAACTGTTTTTT. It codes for CASSFRPGPNEKLFF.

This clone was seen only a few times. This chain's CDR3 is CASSDLGTEAFF. DNA of the CDR3: TGTGCCAGCAGTGATCTCGGCACTGAAGCTTTCTTT. The chain recombines TRBV6-1 with TRBJ1-1; D call uncertain. Trimming removed 3 bases at V and 4 bases at J, with 6 bases between. This CDR3 is built from 12 residues. CDR1 is MNHNS and CDR2 is SASEGT in the germline V gene.

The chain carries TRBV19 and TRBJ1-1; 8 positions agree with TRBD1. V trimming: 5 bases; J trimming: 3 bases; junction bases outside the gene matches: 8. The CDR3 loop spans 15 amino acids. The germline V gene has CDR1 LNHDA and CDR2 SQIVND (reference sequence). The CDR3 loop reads CASSARTGFHTEAFF. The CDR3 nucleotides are TGTGCCAGTAGTGCCAGGACAGGGTTTCACACTGAAGCTTTCTTT.

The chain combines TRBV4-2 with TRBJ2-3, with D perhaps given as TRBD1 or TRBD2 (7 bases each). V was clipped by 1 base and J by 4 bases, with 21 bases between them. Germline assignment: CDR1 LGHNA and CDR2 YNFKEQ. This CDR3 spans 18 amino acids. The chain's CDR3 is CASSQAPPGGGPADTQYF. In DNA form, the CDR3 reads TGTGCCAGCAGCCAAGCACCCCCAGGGGGAGGGCCGGCAGATACGCAGTATTTT.

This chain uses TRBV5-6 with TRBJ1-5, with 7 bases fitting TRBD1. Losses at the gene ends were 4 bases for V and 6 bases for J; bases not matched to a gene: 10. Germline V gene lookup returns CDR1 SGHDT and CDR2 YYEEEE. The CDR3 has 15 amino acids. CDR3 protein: CASSASDRVGQPQHF. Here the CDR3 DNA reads TGTGCCAGCAGCGCTTCTGACAGGGTAGGTCAGCCCCAGCATTTT.

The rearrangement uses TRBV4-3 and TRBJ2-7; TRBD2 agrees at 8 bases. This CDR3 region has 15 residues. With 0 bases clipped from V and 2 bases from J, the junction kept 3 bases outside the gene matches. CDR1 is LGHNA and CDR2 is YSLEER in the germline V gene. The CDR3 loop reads CASSQEASGPYEQYF. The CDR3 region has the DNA TGCGCCAGCAGCCAAGAGGCTAGCGGGCCCTACGAGCAGTACTTC.

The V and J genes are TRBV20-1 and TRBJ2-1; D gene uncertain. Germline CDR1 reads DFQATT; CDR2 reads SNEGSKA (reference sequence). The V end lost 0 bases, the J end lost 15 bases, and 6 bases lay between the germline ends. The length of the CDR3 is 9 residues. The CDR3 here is CSARDRAFF. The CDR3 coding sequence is TGCAGTGCTAGAGATAGGGCGTTCTTC.

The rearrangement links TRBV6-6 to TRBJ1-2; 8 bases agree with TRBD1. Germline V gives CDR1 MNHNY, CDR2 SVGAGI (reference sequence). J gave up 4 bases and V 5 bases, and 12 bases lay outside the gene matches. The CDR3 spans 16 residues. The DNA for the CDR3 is TGTGCCAGCAGTCCACCTAGGACAGGGCTCGTCTATGGCTACACCTTC. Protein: CASSPPRTGLVYGYTF.

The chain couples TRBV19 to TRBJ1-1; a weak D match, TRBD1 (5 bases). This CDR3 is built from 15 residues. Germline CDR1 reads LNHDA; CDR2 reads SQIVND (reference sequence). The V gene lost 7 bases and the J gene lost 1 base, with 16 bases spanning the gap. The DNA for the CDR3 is TGTGCCAGTACCTTCCACCAGGGAAGGAACACTGAAGCTTTCTTT. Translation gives CASTFHQGRNTEAFF.

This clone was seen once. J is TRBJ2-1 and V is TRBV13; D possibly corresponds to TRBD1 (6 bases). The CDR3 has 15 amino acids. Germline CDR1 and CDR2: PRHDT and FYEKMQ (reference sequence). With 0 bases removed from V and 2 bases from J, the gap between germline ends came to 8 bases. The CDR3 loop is CASSLGQGPYNEQFF. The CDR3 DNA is TGTGCCAGCAGCTTAGGACAGGGACCCTACAATGAGCAGTTCTTC.

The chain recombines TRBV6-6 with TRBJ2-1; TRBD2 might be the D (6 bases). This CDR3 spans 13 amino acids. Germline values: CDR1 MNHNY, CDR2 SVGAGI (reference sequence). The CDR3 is CGTGIAEFNEQFF. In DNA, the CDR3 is TGTGGAACCGGGATAGCGGAGTTCAATGAGCAGTTCTTC.

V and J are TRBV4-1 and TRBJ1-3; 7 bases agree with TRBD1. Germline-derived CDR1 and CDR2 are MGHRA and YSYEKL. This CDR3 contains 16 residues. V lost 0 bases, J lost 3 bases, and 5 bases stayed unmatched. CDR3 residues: CASSQDQGGSGNTIYF. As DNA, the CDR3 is TGCGCCAGCAGCCAAGATCAGGGGGGGAGTGGAAACACCATATATTTT.

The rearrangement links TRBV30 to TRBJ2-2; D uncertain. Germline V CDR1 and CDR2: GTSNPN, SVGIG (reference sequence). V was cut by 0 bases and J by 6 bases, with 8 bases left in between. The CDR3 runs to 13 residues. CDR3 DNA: TGTGCCTGGAGTGTATCCGGCCCCGGGGAGCTGTTTTTT. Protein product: CAWSVSGPGELFF.

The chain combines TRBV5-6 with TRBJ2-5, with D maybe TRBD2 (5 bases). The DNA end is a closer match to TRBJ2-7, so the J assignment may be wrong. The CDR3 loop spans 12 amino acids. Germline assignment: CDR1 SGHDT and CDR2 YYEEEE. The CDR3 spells CASSPLGSEQYF. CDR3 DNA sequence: TGTGCCAGCAGCCCCCTGGGGAGCGAGCAGTACTTC.

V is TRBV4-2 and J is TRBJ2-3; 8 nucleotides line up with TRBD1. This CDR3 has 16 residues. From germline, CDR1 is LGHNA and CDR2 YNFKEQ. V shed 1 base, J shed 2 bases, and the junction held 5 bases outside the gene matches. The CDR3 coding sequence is TGTGCCAGCAGCCAAGTCTCGACAGGGGTCACAGATACGCAGTATTTT. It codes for CASSQVSTGVTDTQYF.

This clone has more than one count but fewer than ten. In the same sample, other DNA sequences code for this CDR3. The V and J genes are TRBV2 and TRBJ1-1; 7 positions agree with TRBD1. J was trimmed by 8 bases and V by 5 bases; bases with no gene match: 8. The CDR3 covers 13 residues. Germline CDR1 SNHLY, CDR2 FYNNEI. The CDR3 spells CASSNNRGKEAFF. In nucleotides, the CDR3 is TGTGCCAGCAGTAATAACAGGGGTAAAGAAGCTTTCTTT.

In DNA, the CDR3 is TGTGCCAGCAGCTTAGATTTGGGTCTGTGGGGAAACACTGAAGCTTTCTTT. It yields the protein CASSLDLGLWGNTEAFF. The chain uses TRBV11-2 and TRBJ1-1; D is unclear. V lost 0 bases to trimming and J lost 2 bases, with 16 bases between them. The germline CDR1 and CDR2 sequences are SGHAT and FQNNGV. The CDR3 sequence is 17 residues long. Full variable domain (remainder filled in from reference TRBV11-2 and TRBJ1-1): EAGVAQSPRYKIIEKRQSVAFWCNPISGHATLYWYQQILGQGPKLLIQFQNNGVVDDSQLPKDRFSAERLKGVDSTLKIQPAKLEDSAVYLCASSLDLGLWGNTEAFFGQGTRLTVV.

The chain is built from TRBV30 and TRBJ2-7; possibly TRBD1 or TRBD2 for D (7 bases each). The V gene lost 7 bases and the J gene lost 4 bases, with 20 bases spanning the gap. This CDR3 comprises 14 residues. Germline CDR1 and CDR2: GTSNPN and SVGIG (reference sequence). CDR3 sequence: CASSQGGQLYEQYF. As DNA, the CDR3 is TGTGCCTCTTCCCAGGGGGGGCAGTTGTACGAGCAGTACTTC. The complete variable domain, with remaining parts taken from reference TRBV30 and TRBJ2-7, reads SQTIHQWPATLVQPVGSPLSLECTVEGTSNPNLYWYRQAAGRGLQLLFYSVGIGQISSEVPQNLSASRPQDRQFILSSKKLLLSDSGFYLCASSQGGQLYEQYFGPGTRLTVT.

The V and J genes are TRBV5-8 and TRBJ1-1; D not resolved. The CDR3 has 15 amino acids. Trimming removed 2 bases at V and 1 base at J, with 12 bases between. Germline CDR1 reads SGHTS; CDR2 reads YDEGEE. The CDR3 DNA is TGTGCCAGCAGCTTAAGTGGCAGGACGAACACTGAAGCTTTCTTT. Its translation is CASSLSGRTNTEAFF.

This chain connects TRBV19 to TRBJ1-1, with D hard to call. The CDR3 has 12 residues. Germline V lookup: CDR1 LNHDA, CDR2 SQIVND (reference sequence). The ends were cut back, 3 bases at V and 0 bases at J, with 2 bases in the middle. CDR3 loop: CASSILNTEAFF. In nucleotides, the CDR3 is TGTGCCAGTAGTATTCTGAACACTGAAGCTTTCTTT.

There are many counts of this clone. The CDR3 DNA is TGTGCCAGCAGTGAACGAACCGGGGAGCTGTTTTTT. Translation: CASSERTGELFF. The chain joins TRBV25-1 to TRBJ2-2, with D hard to call. Germline loops: CDR1 MGHDK, CDR2 SYGVNS. The length of the CDR3 is 12 residues. Between the trimmed V and J ends, which lost 2 bases and 5 bases, there was a span of 3 bases.

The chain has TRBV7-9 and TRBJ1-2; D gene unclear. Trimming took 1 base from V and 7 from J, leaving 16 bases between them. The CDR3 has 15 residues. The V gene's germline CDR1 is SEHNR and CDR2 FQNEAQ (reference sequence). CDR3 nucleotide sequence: TGTGCCAGCAGCTTAGGCCTTGCCGGCACGGGTGGCTACACCTTC. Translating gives CASSLGLAGTGGYTF.